The clone carrying this T cell receptor (beta chain) was counted a few times. The antigen remains unidentified. The data are from a study of regulatory T cells in long-lasting Graves disease. Study as a whole: Antithyroid drug intake by newly diagnosed Graves' patients had lasted under 3 months. Study-wide results and limits: Among persistent patients, a larger number of public clonotypes were shared (2,741) than among newly diagnosed patients (more than 850). Among samples with persistent disease, TRBV28, TRBJ1-2 and TRBJ2-5 were favored.

Combining iRepertoire HTBI primers with Arm-PCR of CDR3 regions, the authors built TCR beta libraries. TCRdb re-called the multiplex PCR reads with MiXCR, one entry per CDR3 protein. The table shows more than 400,000 distinct CDR3 sequences, with around 16% occurring only once. The germline V gene encodes CDR1 SGHRS and CDR2 YFSETQ. CDR3 length equals 14 residues. The V and J ends lost 5 bases and 1 base respectively, with 10 bases between them. Time point of the sample: newly diagnosed GD, antithyroid drugs for less than 3 months. PBMC-extracted RNA yielded the TCR library. These data also formed part of another study, on T cells in Graves' hyperthyroidism and ophthalmopathy. That paper notes: A model of 13 V-J pairs discriminated ophthalmopathy from stable hyperthyroidism.

This clonotype was sampled from a middle-aged man with Graves disease. The sample consisted of peripheral blood mononuclear cells (PBMCs), taken at new diagnosis, from a patient treated with antithyroid drugs. V gene TRBV5-1 combines with J gene TRBJ2-1, with D perhaps matching TRBD1 (6 bases). DNA of the CDR3: TGCGCCAGCAGTTCTGACAGGTCCTACAATGAGCAGTTCTTC. Translated, it gives CASSSDRSYNEQFF.